The rows below give T cell receptor beta chains drawn from one sample of a study of blood T cell repertoires in COVID-19. Some clones are missing from TCRdb's copy, which holds only in-frame ones; the method was immunoSEQ multiplex PCR. The repertoire has almost 250,000 clones, more than 75% of them found once; the top ten carry about 1.5%. The sequencing input was PBMCs or T cells enriched from blood (not recorded which). Source of these receptors: a woman in her 50s who had recovered from COVID-19. CDR3s include the opening cysteine and the closing phenylalanine or tryptophan. The D gene is left open where the match is weak. Rows may omit the clone size; those that give it use once, few, many or a size class.

TRBD1,TRBJ2-1,TRBV28,NA,CASRTGGAEGALYNEQFF,TGTGCCAGCAGGACAGGGGGCGCCGAGGGGGCCCTCTACAATGAGCAGTTCTTC
TRBD1,TRBJ1-6,TRBV7-8,NA,CASSETGGFSPLHF,TGTGCCAGCAGCGAGACAGGGGGCTTTTCACCCCTCCACTTT
NA,TRBJ1-4,TRBV11-2,NA,CASSLRGTDEKLFF,TGTGCCAGCAGCTTACGGGGGACGGATGAAAAACTGTTTTTT
TRBD2,TRBJ2-5,TRBV7-2,NA,CASSSPGTSGRLTQYF,TGTGCCAGCAGTTCACCCGGGACTAGCGGGAGATTGACCCAGTACTTC
TRBD2,TRBJ2-7,TRBV19,NA,CASSNHLTGGNYEQYF,TGTGCCAGTAGCAATCACTTAACGGGAGGGAACTACGAGCAGTACTTC
TRBD1,TRBJ1-2,TRBV5-6,once,CASSLAGPGGFYGYTF,TGTGCCAGCAGCTTGGCTGGGCCAGGGGGCTTCTATGGCTACACCTTC
TRBD1,TRBJ1-2,TRBV11-2,once,CASSGLKGAGEGYTF,TGTGCCAGCAGCGGATTGAAGGGGGCCGGGGAAGGCTACACCTTC
NA,TRBJ1-6,TRBV11-2,once,CASSLLPGQHNSPLHF,TGTGCCAGCAGCTTATTGCCAGGACAGCATAATTCACCCCTCCACTTT
TRBD1,TRBJ1-1,TRBV29-1,NA,CSVAGQGVALSFF,TGCAGCGTGGCGGGACAGGGAGTCGCCCTTTCTTTCTTT
TRBD2,TRBJ2-7,TRBV2,NA,CASTHGSLAGGPLSGEQYF,TGTGCCAGCACCCATGGGTCACTAGCGGGAGGGCCTCTTTCGGGAGAGCAGTACTTC
TRBD1,TRBJ2-7,TRBV7-9,NA,CASSFLDRAYEQYF,TGTGCCAGCAGCTTCCTCGACAGGGCCTACGAGCAGTACTTC
NA,TRBJ2-5,TRBV6-5,NA,CASSRQHQGEAQYF,TGTGCCAGCAGTCGACAGCACCAAGGGGAAGCCCAGTACTTC
TRBD2,TRBJ2-2,TRBV6-6,once,CASDGRLSRELFF,TGTGCCAGCGACGGGAGGTTAAGCCGGGAGCTGTTTTTT
TRBD1,TRBJ2-3,TRBV19,NA,CASSKSRDRGRDTQYF,TGTGCCAGTAGTAAGAGTCGGGACAGGGGAAGAGATACGCAGTATTTT
NA,TRBJ2-5,TRBV5-4,NA,CASSMRLGETQYF,TGTGCCAGCAGCATGAGACTAGGGGAGACCCAGTACTTC
NA,TRBJ2-3,TRBV7-6,NA,CASSLGARSTDTQYF,TGTGCCAGCAGCTTGGGGGCACGATCCACAGATACGCAGTATTTT
TRBD1,TRBJ1-2,TRBV30,NA,CAWRRTGGNLYGYTF,TGTGCCTGGAGACGGACAGGGGGCAACCTCTATGGCTACACCTTC
NA,TRBJ1-2,TRBV5-5,NA,CASSLGVDYGYTF,TGTGCCAGCAGCTTGGGAGTAGACTATGGCTACACCTTC
TRBD2,TRBJ2-7,TRBV3-1/TRBV3-2,NA,CASSQGPSGRLYEQYF,TGTGCCAGCAGCCAAGGTCCTAGCGGCAGACTTTATGAGCAGTACTTC
NA,TRBJ2-5,TRBV3-1/TRBV3-2,NA,CASSQGRGKETQYF,TGTGCCAGCAGCCAAGGTAGGGGAAAAGAGACCCAGTACTTC
NA,TRBJ1-6,TRBV2,NA,CASKPEGNSPLHF,TGTGCCAGCAAGCCGGAGGGAAATTCACCCCTCCACTTT
NA,TRBJ2-1,TRBV5-1,NA,CASSPPGGGTRQFF,TGCGCCAGCAGCCCCCCGGGGGGTGGGACAAGGCAGTTCTTC
TRBD1,TRBJ1-4,TRBV7-9,NA,CASSFTGGKEKLFF,TGTGCCAGCAGCTTCACAGGGGGCAAAGAAAAACTGTTTTTT
NA,TRBJ1-4,TRBV5-1,NA,CASSLKGANEKLFF,TGCGCCAGCAGCTTGAAGGGGGCTAATGAAAAACTGTTTTTT
NA,TRBJ2-1,TRBV6-1,NA,CASSEHGSINNEQFF,TGTGCCAGCAGTGAACATGGTAGCATAAACAATGAGCAGTTCTTC
NA,TRBJ2-4,TRBV11-2,once,CASSLGTIIQYF,TGTGCCAGCAGCTTAGGGACTATTATTCAGTACTTC
NA,TRBJ1-2,TRBV21-1,NA,CASSKLLGTGDGYTF,TGTGCCAGCAGCAAACTGTTAGGGACAGGGGATGGCTACACCTTC
NA,TRBJ2-3,TRBV4-1,once,CASSQDPGQLTDTQYF,TGCGCCAGCAGCCAGGACCCGGGACAACTCACAGATACGCAGTATTTT
TRBD2,TRBJ2-3,TRBV27,NA,CASSSLAGTDTQYF,TGTGCCAGCAGTTCACTAGCGGGCACAGATACGCAGTATTTT
TRBD2,TRBJ2-7,TRBV10-3,NA,CAISEETSGSNEQYF,TGTGCCATCAGTGAGGAAACTAGCGGGAGCAACGAGCAGTACTTC
NA,TRBJ2-1,TRBV21-1,NA,CASSKGFPLSGGSYNEQFF,TGTGCCAGCAGCAAAGGGTTTCCTTTGTCCGGGGGCTCCTACAATGAGCAGTTCTTC
NA,TRBJ2-1,TRBV6-5,NA,CASSYATGEWHNEQFF,TGTGCCAGCAGTTACGCTACAGGAGAGTGGCACAATGAGCAGTTCTTC
NA,TRBJ1-6,TRBV5-6,NA,CASSLRGRGIDSPLHF,TGTGCCAGCAGCTTACGGGGTCGGGGAATTGACTCACCCCTCCACTTT
TRBD2,TRBJ2-1,TRBV28,NA,CASSFRIGGGNNEQFF,TGTGCCAGCAGTTTTAGGATTGGCGGGGGGAACAATGAGCAGTTCTTC
NA,TRBJ2-7,TRBV4-3,NA,CASSQDRVQQYF,TGCGCCAGCAGCCAAGACCGAGTACAGCAGTACTTC
NA,TRBJ1-4,TRBV5-1,NA,CATSRGEGLYEKLFF,TGCGCCACCTCCCGGGGAGAAGGGTTATATGAAAAACTGTTTTTT
NA,TRBJ1-2,TRBV7-9,NA,CASSEGIGHRGYTF,TGTGCCAGCAGCGAAGGGATCGGACACCGTGGCTACACCTTC
NA,TRBJ2-7,TRBV28,NA,CASSSRFGYEQYF,TGTGCCAGCAGTTCGCGGTTCGGGTACGAGCAGTACTTC
TRBD1,TRBJ1-1,TRBV7-9,NA,CASSVLTGGAVTEAFF,TGTGCCAGCAGCGTACTGACAGGGGGCGCGGTAACTGAAGCTTTCTTT
TRBD1,TRBJ1-1,TRBV30,NA,CAWGQGTNTEAFF,TGTGCCTGGGGACAGGGGACGAACACTGAAGCTTTCTTT
TRBD2,TRBJ2-7,TRBV3-1/TRBV3-2,NA,CASSPRAGGSYEQYF,TGTGCCAGCAGCCCGAGAGCGGGAGGCTCCTACGAGCAGTACTTC
NA,TRBJ2-7,TRBV11-2,NA,CASSKDSSSYEQYF,TGTGCCAGCAGCAAGGACAGTTCGTCCTACGAGCAGTACTTC
NA,TRBJ1-4,TRBV5-1,NA,CASSLEQSEKLFF,TGCGCCAGCAGCTTGGAACAATCTGAAAAACTGTTTTTT
NA,TRBJ1-2,TRBV5-6,NA,CASSSGGQTYGYTF,TGTGCCAGCAGCTCGGGGGGCCAAACGTATGGCTACACCTTC
TRBD1,TRBJ1-5,TRBV7-9,NA,CASSFTGVNQPQHF,TGTGCCAGCAGCTTTACAGGGGTAAACCAGCCCCAGCATTTT
TRBD2,TRBJ2-1,TRBV9,NA,CASSIGTSGQNEQFF,TGTGCCAGCAGCATCGGGACTAGCGGGCAAAACGAGCAGTTCTTC
TRBD1,TRBJ2-1,TRBV5-1,NA,CASSNGQDYNEQFF,TGCGCCAGCAGCAATGGACAGGACTACAATGAGCAGTTCTTC
TRBD1,TRBJ1-5,TRBV28,NA,CASSSSRGSNQPQHF,TGTGCCAGCAGTTCTTCCAGGGGGAGCAATCAGCCCCAGCATTTT
TRBD2,TRBJ2-7,TRBV28,NA,CASKTEKKREFPYF,TGTGCCAGCAAAACGGAAAAGAAGCGGGAGTTTCCGTACTTC
NA,TRBJ2-5,TRBV3-1/TRBV3-2,once,CASSQDRSGETQYF,TGTGCCAGCAGCCAAGATAGGTCAGGAGAGACCCAGTACTTC
TRBD2,TRBJ2-7,TRBV10-1,NA,CASSPGGTHYEQYF,TGCGCCAGCAGTCCGGGAGGAACTCACTACGAGCAGTACTTC
NA,TRBJ1-1,TRBV16,NA,CASSLQGNTEAFF,TGTGCCAGCAGCCTTCAGGGGAACACTGAAGCTTTCTTT
TRBD2,TRBJ2-3,TRBV9,NA,CASSPVGSLAGTDTQYF,TGTGCCAGCAGCCCAGTAGGGTCTCTAGCGGGCACAGATACGCAGTATTTT
TRBD1,TRBJ1-2,TRBV5-4,NA,CASSLEGTGSNYGYTF,TGTGCCAGCAGCTTGGAAGGGACAGGTTCTAACTATGGCTACACCTTC
NA,TRBJ2-1,TRBV19,NA,CASSIVAQLNEQFF,TGTGCCAGTAGTATAGTGGCACAACTAAATGAGCAGTTCTTC
NA,TRBJ1-4,TRBV3-1/TRBV3-2,NA,CASSHSQGLSREKLFF,TGTGCCAGCAGCCATTCCCAGGGCCTTTCACGTGAAAAACTGTTTTTT
NA,TRBJ1-1,TRBV5-1,NA,CASMADLNTEAFF,TGCGCCAGCATGGCGGATCTGAACACTGAAGCTTTCTTT